The clone carrying this TCR beta chain occurred a few times. Its antigen is not known. These data are taken from a study of beta chain features in type 1 diabetes. Across the whole study: Examination covered roughly 100,000,000 sorted cells spanning all samples.

Broader study findings: Type 1 diabetes patients showed a moderate but significant shortening of TCRB CDR3s in all four CD4+ subsets.

The study reverse transcribed the entire isolated RNA, so it sequenced expressed TCRB transcripts. Assay used: immunoSEQ multiplex PCR; TCRdb lists only in-frame clones, some missing. The table includes around 45,000 clones, roughly 40% detected once. Sorted CD4+ subsets: naive, central memory, regulatory, stem cell-like memory (CD45RO/CCR7/CD25/CD127/CD95/CD27 panel). The V end lost 3 bases, the J end lost 9 bases, and 12 bases lay between the germline ends. The CDR3 spans 13 residues. Germline V gives CDR1 PRHDT, CDR2 FYEKMQ (reference sequence). The V gene is TRBV13, the J gene TRBJ2-1; D unresolved. Sequencing input: stem cell memory CD4+ T cells from blood. The receptor's source is a man aged 30 to 45 with type 1 diabetes. CDR3 DNA: TGTGCCAGCAGCTTCAAGCGACCGGGTGAGCAGTTCTTC. Amino acids: CASSFKRPGEQFF.